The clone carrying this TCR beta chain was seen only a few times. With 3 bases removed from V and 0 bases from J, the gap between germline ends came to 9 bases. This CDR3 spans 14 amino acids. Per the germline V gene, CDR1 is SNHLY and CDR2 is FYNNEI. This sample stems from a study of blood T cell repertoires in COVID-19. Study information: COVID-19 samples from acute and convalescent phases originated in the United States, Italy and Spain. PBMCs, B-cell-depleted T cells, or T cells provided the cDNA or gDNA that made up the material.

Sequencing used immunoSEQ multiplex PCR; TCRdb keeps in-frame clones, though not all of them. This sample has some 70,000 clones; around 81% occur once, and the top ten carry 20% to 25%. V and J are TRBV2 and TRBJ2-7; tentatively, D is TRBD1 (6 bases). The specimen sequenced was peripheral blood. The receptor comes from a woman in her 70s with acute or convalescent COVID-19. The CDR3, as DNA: TGTGCCAGCAGTGACGAAGGGGGCTCCTACGAGCAGTACTTC. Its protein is CASSDEGGSYEQYF. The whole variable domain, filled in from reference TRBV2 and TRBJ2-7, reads EPEVTQTPSHQVTQMGQEVILRCVPISNHLYFYWYRQILGQKVEFLVSFYNNEISEKSEIFDDQFSVERPDGSNFTLKIRSTKLEDSAMYFCASSDEGGSYEQYFGPGTRLTVT.